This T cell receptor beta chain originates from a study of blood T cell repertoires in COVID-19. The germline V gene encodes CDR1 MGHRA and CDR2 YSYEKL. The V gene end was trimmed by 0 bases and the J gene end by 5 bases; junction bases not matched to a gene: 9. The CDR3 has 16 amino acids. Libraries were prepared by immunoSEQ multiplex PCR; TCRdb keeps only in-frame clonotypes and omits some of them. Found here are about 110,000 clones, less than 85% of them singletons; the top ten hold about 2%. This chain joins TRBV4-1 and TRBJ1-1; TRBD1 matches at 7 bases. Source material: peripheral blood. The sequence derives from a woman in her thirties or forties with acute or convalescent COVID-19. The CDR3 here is CASSQERTGVGTEAFF. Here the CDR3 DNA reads TGCGCCAGCAGCCAAGAGCGGACAGGAGTCGGGACTGAAGCTTTCTTT.